Below are 3 T cell receptor beta chains sequenced from a single sample in a study of blood T cell repertoires in COVID-19. The data were produced by immunoSEQ multiplex PCR, yet TCRdb's version contains in-frame clones alone and is incomplete. The sample lists about 170,000 clones, about 89% occurring once. The source material was peripheral blood. The receptors derive from a man aged 70-80 years with acute or convalescent COVID-19.

In its sample, this clone was seen once. The rearrangement joins TRBV29-1 to TRBJ2-7, with 8 bases matching TRBD1. Germline V gene sequence: CDR1 SQVTM, CDR2 ANQGSEA. This CDR3 has 14 residues. The junction had 10 bases not matched to a gene; V was cut back by 7 bases and J by 2 bases. CDR3 coding DNA: TGCAGCGCCAGACGGGACAGGAGCCCCTACGAGCAGTACTTC. Translated: CSARRDRSPYEQYF.

V usage is TRBV19 and J usage is TRBJ1-6; TRBD1 might be the D (6 bases). Trimming pared 2 bases from V and 5 bases from J, leaving 10 bases between. Germline V gives CDR1 LNHDA, CDR2 SQIVND (reference sequence). The CDR3 is 15 amino acids. CDR3 bases: TGTGCCAGTAGTATAACAGGGTGGGATAATTCACCCCTCCACTTT. Protein sequence: CASSITGWDNSPLHF.

The chain carries TRBV6-5 and TRBJ1-1, with TRBD1 matching over 7 bases. This CDR3 comprises 15 residues. V dropped 6 bases and J dropped 1; count of bases not matched to a gene: 8. Germline lookup yields CDR1 MNHEY and CDR2 SVGAGI. As DNA, the CDR3 is TGTGCCAGCAGATCCCGAGGGACAGAGAACACTGAAGCTTTCTTT. Residues: CASRSRGTENTEAFF.